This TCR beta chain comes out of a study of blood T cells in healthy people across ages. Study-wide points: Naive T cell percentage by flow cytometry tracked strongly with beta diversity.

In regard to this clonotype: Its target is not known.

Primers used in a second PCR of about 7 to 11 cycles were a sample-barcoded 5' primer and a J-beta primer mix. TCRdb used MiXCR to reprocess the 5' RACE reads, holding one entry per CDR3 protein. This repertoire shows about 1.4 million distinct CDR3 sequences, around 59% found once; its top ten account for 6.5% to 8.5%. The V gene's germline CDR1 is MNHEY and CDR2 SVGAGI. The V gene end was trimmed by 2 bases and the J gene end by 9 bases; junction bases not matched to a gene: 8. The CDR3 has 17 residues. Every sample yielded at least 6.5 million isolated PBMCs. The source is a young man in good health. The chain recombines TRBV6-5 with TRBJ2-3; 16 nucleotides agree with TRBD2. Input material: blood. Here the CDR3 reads CASSYTGTSGRASTQYF. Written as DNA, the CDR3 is TGTGCCAGCAGTTACACCGGGACTAGCGGGAGGGCCTCCACGCAGTATTTT.